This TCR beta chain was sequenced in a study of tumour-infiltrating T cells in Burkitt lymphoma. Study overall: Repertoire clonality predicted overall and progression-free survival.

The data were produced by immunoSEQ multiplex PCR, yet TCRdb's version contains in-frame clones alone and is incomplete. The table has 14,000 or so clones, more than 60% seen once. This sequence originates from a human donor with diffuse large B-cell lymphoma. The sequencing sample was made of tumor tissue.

The CDR3 bases are TGTGCCAGCAGTGACGAACTCAGCTCCTACGAGCAGTACTTC. Its protein is CASSDELSSYEQYF. V and J are TRBV6-1 and TRBJ2-7; D remains unclear. The CDR3 length is 14 residues. V shed 3 bases and J shed 0 bases, with 9 bases lying between them. The germline V gene has CDR1 MNHNS and CDR2 SASEGT.